This T cell receptor beta chain was documented in a study of Ad26.COV2.S vaccination and SARS-CoV-2 variants. Points from the study as a whole: Similar non-spike TCR breadth was observed in recipients of vaccine and of placebo.

Assay: immunoSEQ multiplex PCR; the TCRdb copy retains only in-frame clones and omits some. This sample has about 380,000 clones, with around four fifths found just once. The junction had 4 bases not matched to a gene; V was cut back by 5 bases and J by 0 bases. This CDR3 contains 15 residues. Germline CDR1 and CDR2: KGHSH and LQKENI. Treatment reported: approximately 18 received Ad26.COV2.S at low or high dose, single or two shots; about 5 received placebo; per-sample allocation not given. Collection of the samples took place on day 63 after the first injection of vaccine or placebo. A note on this clone: Its antigen is currently unknown.

The TCR originated in a person between 18 and 60 years old who received the Ad26.COV2.S COVID-19 vaccine or a placebo. The material was peripheral blood, obtained in a trial of Ad26.COV2.S vaccine versus placebo. V gene TRBV18 combines with J gene TRBJ1-2; the match to TRBD1 covers 9 bases. Here the CDR3 reads CASSTDRGANYGYTF. The CDR3 region has the DNA TGTGCCAGCTCAACGGACAGGGGAGCTAACTATGGCTACACCTTC.